The T cell receptor beta chain described here comes from a study of shared clonotypes between healthy human individuals. Whole-study findings and limits: The rarefaction results pointed to incomplete sorted-subset sequencing despite large depth.

Comment on this clone: The antigen is unknown.

CDR3 length: 13 residues. From germline, CDR1 is SGDLS and CDR2 YYNGEE. V gave up 0 bases and J gave up 11 bases, with 11 bases separating them. Original handling: Filtering of immunoSEQ junctional sequences could not match full-length read filtering. TCRdb's copy holds only in-frame clones and misses some; the assay was immunoSEQ multiplex PCR. D and trimming were read from the DNA, whereas the V and J calls and clone size are those reported in that table. The data hold about 1.1 million clones, with 70% to 85% observed a single time. Subsets obtained from CD4+ cells comprised CD45RA+ naive and CD45RA-negative memory cells.

The chain employs TRBV9 and TRBJ1-4; D perhaps matches TRBD1 (5 bases). The receptor's source is a man between 18 and 29 years old in good health. Some clones in this sample may be carry-over from other donors' samples. The material sequenced was memory CD4+ T cells from PBMCs. Subset defined: CD45RA-negative fraction. The CDR3 sequence: CASSVGGAGKLFF. The CDR3 DNA follows: TGTGCCAGCAGCGTAGGTGGGGCGGGTAAACTGTTTTTT.